A selection of T cell receptor beta chains follows, all from one sample in a study of T cell responses to AZD1222 COVID-19 vaccine. Method: immunoSEQ multiplex PCR; TCRdb's copy keeps in-frame clones and lacks some. The top ten hold roughly a quarter of the sample, which has approximately 180,000 clones, 88% seen once. The sequencing used peripheral blood, collected 28 days after the second AZD1222 dose. These receptors all come from an adult who received the AZD1222 COVID-19 vaccine. CDR3s include the opening cysteine and the closing phenylalanine or tryptophan. D genes are given only for firm matches. Clone size is stated in some rows and not others, as once, few, many or a class when expanded.

clone_size j_call d_call v_call cdr3_nt cdr3_aa
. TRBJ2-3 TRBD2 TRBV11-2 TGTGCCAGCAGCGAAAGACTAGCGGGAGGGAGCACAGATACGCAGTATTTT CASSERLAGGSTDTQYF
once TRBJ1-1 TRBD1 TRBV27 TGTGCCAGCTCCAGGGGGCCTGGGGTGAACACTGAAGCTTTCTTT CASSRGPGVNTEAFF
. TRBJ2-2 TRBD2 TRBV9 TGTGCCAGCAGCGTAGCTATTAGGACTAGCTCCCCCGGGGAGCTGTTTTTT CASSVAIRTSSPGELFF
. TRBJ2-7 . TRBV11-2 TGTGCCAGCAGCCAACTCAAAGGGGCCTTGAAGCAGTACTTC CASSQLKGALKQYF
. TRBJ2-1 . TRBV9 TGTGCCAGCAGCGTAGTACCGTTGGATGAGCAGTTCTTC CASSVVPLDEQFF
. TRBJ2-7 . TRBV21-1 TGTGCCAGCAGTGGACACCCCTACGAGCAGTACTTC CASSGHPYEQYF
. TRBJ2-7 TRBD2 TRBV4-3 TGCGCCAGCAGCCAAGGGACTAGCGGGATTCCTTACGAGCAGTACTTC CASSQGTSGIPYEQYF
. TRBJ2-7 TRBD2 TRBV9 TGTGCCAGCAGCGCCGGAGCCAGAAGGAATAGCGGGTTCTCCTACGAGCAGTACTTC CASSAGARRNSGFSYEQYF
. TRBJ1-4 . TRBV4-3 TGCGCCAGCAGCCAAGATCCCGGGGCGGCTAATGAAAAACTGTTTTTT CASSQDPGAANEKLFF
. TRBJ2-1 . TRBV6-2/TRBV6-3 TGTGCCAGCAGTACCCCCCTGGGTTCCTACAATGAGCAGTTCTTC CASSTPLGSYNEQFF
once TRBJ2-5 . TRBV25-1 TGTGCCAGCAGTGAACCACAGGAGACCCAGTACTTC CASSEPQETQYF
. TRBJ1-1 . TRBV4-1 TGCGCCAGCAGCCAAGCGGGAACACCGAACACTGAAGCTTTCTTT CASSQAGTPNTEAFF
. TRBJ2-2 TRBD1 TRBV19 TGTGCCAGTAGTACGACAGGGGGGACCGGGGAGCTGTTTTTT CASSTTGGTGELFF
. TRBJ1-3 . TRBV5-1 TGCGCCAGCAGCTTGGAGGGGACAACTGGAAACACCATATATTTT CASSLEGTTGNTIYF
. TRBJ2-3 TRBD2 TRBV11-2 TGTGCCAGCAGTGATAGCGGGAGGGCCGGAGATACGCAGTATTTT CASSDSGRAGDTQYF
. TRBJ2-2 . TRBV5-6 TGTGCCAGCAGCTTGAGTACAGGCCGCCGTGGCACCGGGGAGCTGTTTTTT CASSLSTGRRGTGELFF
. TRBJ2-3 . TRBV9 TGTGCCAGCAGCCCACTCCTAGGGGAAGCCGATACGCAGTATTTT CASSPLLGEADTQYF
. TRBJ2-6 . TRBV19 TGTGCCAGTAGTATAGTCTTCTCGGCGGCGGGGGCCAACGTCCTGACTTTC CASSIVFSAAGANVLTF
. TRBJ2-6 . TRBV6-4 TGTGCCAGCAGTGAGGGGCCTCCTGGGGCCAACGTCCTGACTTTC CASSEGPPGANVLTF
. TRBJ2-7 . TRBV6-2/TRBV6-3 TGTGCCAGCAGTGGTACCTACGAGCAGTACTTC CASSGTYEQYF
. TRBJ1-2 TRBD1 TRBV27 TGTGCCAGCAGTGATTGGACAGGGGAGAAAGGCTACACCTTC CASSDWTGEKGYTF
. TRBJ1-5 TRBD1 TRBV6-5 TGTGCCAGCAGTTACTCTGGGGACAGGGGCTCGCCCCAGCATTTT CASSYSGDRGSPQHF
. TRBJ1-5 . TRBV6-1 TGTGCCAGCAGTGAGGGGGCAGTTCCGTGGCCCCAGCATTTT CASSEGAVPWPQHF
. TRBJ2-7 . TRBV28 TGTGCCAGCTCCGGGCCTAGCACCACCTACGAGCAGTACTTC CASSGPSTTYEQYF
. TRBJ1-5 TRBD1 TRBV27 TGTGCCAGCAGTTCGGCGACAGGGGGCGGACAGCCCCAGCATTTT CASSSATGGGQPQHF
once TRBJ2-7 . TRBV5-4 TGTGCCAGCAGACTAAATACCTGGGGTGAGCAGTACTTC CASRLNTWGEQYF
. TRBJ1-2 . TRBV6-5 TGTGCCAGCAGTTACCCTTCTCGGGGGGCGGCTGGCTACACCTTC CASSYPSRGAAGYTF
. TRBJ2-5 TRBD1 TRBV19 TGTGCCAGTACCTCCGGGACAGGGGGTTACGAGAGGACTCCCCAGTACTTC CASTSGTGGYERTPQYF
. TRBJ2-7 . TRBV2 TGTGCCAGCAGTGACCCGGCCGGGACGACCTACGAGCAGTACTTC CASSDPAGTTYEQYF
. TRBJ2-7 TRBD1 TRBV2 TGTGCCAGCTCGGGACAGATCTCCTACGAGCAGTACTTC CASSGQISYEQYF
. TRBJ2-6 . TRBV25-1 TGTGCCAGCAGTGAATCCGGGGACGGGGCCAACGTCCTGACTTTC CASSESGDGANVLTF
. TRBJ1-5 . TRBV7-2 TGTGCCAGCAGCTTAGAAGGTGGGGCCATACCCGCTCATTTT CASSLEGGAIPAHF
. TRBJ1-1 . TRBV6-5 TGTGCCAGCAGTCCCCGGGGGCTGGTCACTGAAGCTTTCTTT CASSPRGLVTEAFF
. TRBJ1-4 TRBD1 TRBV9 TGTGCCAGCAGCGTATCCCAGGGGGCGACTGAAAAACTGTTTTTT CASSVSQGATEKLFF
. TRBJ1-4 . TRBV9 TGTGCCAGCAGCGTAGCTCCGGGACCCGCCGGTGAAAAACTGTTTTTT CASSVAPGPAGEKLFF
. TRBJ2-7 . TRBV18 TGTGCCAGCTCACCACCCGGGACCGCGGACGAGCAGTACTTC CASSPPGTADEQYF
. TRBJ2-1 TRBD1 TRBV18 TGTGCCAGCTCACCTCCGGGACAGAGTATCGGCAATGAGCAGTTCTTC CASSPPGQSIGNEQFF
. TRBJ2-1 . TRBV7-9 TGTGCCAGCAGCCTGACTCTGAACAATGAGCAGTTCTTC CASSLTLNNEQFF
. TRBJ2-3 . TRBV4-2 TGTGCCAGCAGCCAAGATTTGGGGGAGCACACAGATACGCAGTATTTT CASSQDLGEHTDTQYF
. TRBJ1-4 . TRBV7-9 TGTGCCAGCAGCTTAGTGTCGGGAGGGCGGCATGAAAAACTGTTTTTT CASSLVSGGRHEKLFF
once TRBJ1-4 . TRBV30 TGTGCCTGGAGTGGGAAGATTCATAATGAAAAACTGTTTTTT CAWSGKIHNEKLFF
. TRBJ2-2 TRBD1 TRBV27 TGTGCCAGCAGTACCCCGACAGGGACGGCCGGGGAGCTGTTTTTT CASSTPTGTAGELFF
. TRBJ2-7 . TRBV24-1 TGTGCCACCAGTGAACGGGACATTTACGAGCAGTACTTC CATSERDIYEQYF
. TRBJ2-3 TRBD2 TRBV6-5 TGTGCCAGCAGTACGGGACTAGCCTTGGATACGCAGTATTTT CASSTGLALDTQYF
. TRBJ1-1 TRBD1 TRBV6-5 TGTGCCAGCAACAGGGGTTTGAACACTGAAGCTTTCTTT CASNRGLNTEAFF
. TRBJ1-2 . TRBV30 TGTGCCTGGAGCCGTGTTGGGTACAACTATGGCTACACCTTC CAWSRVGYNYGYTF
few TRBJ2-1 . TRBV7-3 TGTGCCAGCAGCCTGCTCTCATCTAGCAATGAGCAGTTCTTC CASSLLSSSNEQFF
. TRBJ2-7 TRBD2 TRBV7-2 TGTGCCAGCAGCCCCACTAGCGGATTCTACGAGCAGTACTTC CASSPTSGFYEQYF
. TRBJ1-6 . TRBV7-9 TGTGCCAGCAGCTTAGGGCAGAGCTCCTATAATTCACCCCTCCACTTT CASSLGQSSYNSPLHF
. TRBJ2-7 . TRBV24-1 TGTGCCACCAGTGATGAGAATGGCCCCTCAGGACACGAGCAGTACTTC CATSDENGPSGHEQYF
. TRBJ2-3 . TRBV7-8 TGTGCCAGCAGCTTTGCGGAGGCGCGCGCAGATACGCAGTATTTT CASSFAEARADTQYF
. TRBJ2-7 . TRBV7-3 TGTGCCAGCTCTATCAGCGGCGGGGCAGAGCAGTACTTC CASSISGGAEQYF
. TRBJ2-3 . TRBV7-7 TGTGCTAGCAGCTCCTTGGGCGGTAGCACAGATACGCAGTATTTT CASSSLGGSTDTQYF
. TRBJ1-6 TRBD1 TRBV28 TGTGCCAGCAGTCGCCCGACAGGGGACGCGACACCCCTCCACTTT CASSRPTGDATPLHF